One sample yielded the 18 T cell receptor beta chains listed below, sequenced in a study of blood T cell repertoires in COVID-19. TCRdb's table, derived via immunoSEQ multiplex PCR, lists solely in-frame clones and lacks some. The sample lists 200,000 to 250,000 clones; about four fifths were seen once. The specimen was peripheral blood. The receptor set was obtained from a man aged 25 to 40 who had recovered from COVID-19.

V gene TRBV5-4 combines with J gene TRBJ2-3; possibly TRBD2 for D (6 bases). V lost 4 bases and J 7 bases, leaving 10 bases between the germline ends. Germline V CDR1 and CDR2: SGHNT, YYREEE (reference sequence). The CDR3 spans 12 residues. In DNA, the CDR3 is TGTGCCAGCAGCCGGGACTCGAATACGCAGTATTTT. Encoded protein: CASSRDSNTQYF.

The chain has TRBV5-4 and TRBJ2-5; 7 positions match TRBD1. Germline assignment: CDR1 SGHNT and CDR2 YYREEE (reference sequence). The CDR3 contains 15 residues. V dropped 1 base and J dropped 4; count of bases not matched to a gene: 7. DNA for the CDR3: TGTGCCAGCAGCTTGATGGGGGCAGGGGGAGAGACCCAGTACTTC. This gives the protein CASSLMGAGGETQYF.

This clone has more than one count but fewer than ten. The chain has TRBV5-8 and TRBJ2-5, with a possible D match to TRBD2 (6 bases). Trimming cost V 2 bases and J 1 base, with 12 bases left between them. CDR3 length: 15 residues. Germline V gene lookup returns CDR1 SGHTS and CDR2 YDEGEE. The CDR3 DNA reads as TGTGCCAGCAGCTTCCGGCGGGGCAGCCAAGAGACCCAGTACTTC. Protein: CASSFRRGSQETQYF.

Only one count was recorded for this clone. This chain links TRBV14 with TRBJ1-6; possible D gene TRBD1, 6 bases. CDR1 and CDR2 (germline): SGHDN, FVKESK. Deletions cut 1 base from V and 7 bases from J, with 8 bases between. This CDR3 is built from 14 residues. CDR3 residues: CASSQGTANSPLHF. Written as DNA, the CDR3 is TGTGCCAGCAGCCAAGGGACAGCAAATTCACCCCTCCACTTT.

This clone was seen only a few times. This chain links TRBV28 with TRBJ1-4, with TRBD1 as a possible D gene (5 bases). Germline-derived CDR1 and CDR2 are MDHEN and SYDVKM. V lost 5 bases and J 4 bases, leaving 14 bases between the germline ends. The CDR3 length is 15 residues. The CDR3: CASSRRQISNEKLFF. The CDR3 coding sequence is TGTGCCAGCAGTAGGCGACAGATTAGTAATGAAAAACTGTTTTTT.

The chain employs TRBV23-1 and TRBJ1-1; 7 bases align to TRBD1. TRBV23-1 counts as an open reading frame of uncertain function. The CDR3 contains 16 residues. The junction had 10 bases not matched to a gene; V was cut back by 1 base and J by 5 bases. DNA of the CDR3: TGCGCCAGCAGTCAATTGGTGAGGGGGCGAGGGACTGAAGCTTTCTTT. It is translated as CASSQLVRGRGTEAFF.

This clone showed up just once. The genes are TRBV11-2 and TRBJ2-5; no definite D call. There are 14 residues in the CDR3. Between the trimmed V and J ends, which lost 2 bases and 5 bases, there was a span of 12 bases. CDR1 and CDR2 from the germline V gene are SGHAT and FQNNGV. The DNA for the CDR3 is TGTGCCAGCAGCTTACAAGACGAGAGGGAGACCCAGTACTTC. It translates to CASSLQDERETQYF.

This clone is a singleton in its sample. The rearrangement links TRBV2 to TRBJ1-1; TRBD1 is a possible D gene (5 bases). The CDR3 runs 14 residues. CDR1 and CDR2 (germline): SNHLY, FYNNEI. With 6 bases removed from V and 5 bases from J, the gap between germline ends came to 16 bases. This CDR3 is CASSLWGGSTEAFF. The CDR3 DNA reads TGTGCCAGCAGCCTTTGGGGGGGGAGTACTGAAGCTTTCTTT.

The CDR3 is CASSPGGSALSTQYF. The CDR3 nucleotides read TGTGCCAGCAGTCCAGGGGGCTCGGCTCTGTCGACCCAGTACTTC. This sequence joins TRBV11-2 and TRBJ2-5, with 8 bases matching TRBD1. CDR1 is SGHAT, CDR2 FQNNGV, per germline. The CDR3 spans 15 residues. Losses at the gene ends were 6 bases for V and 7 bases for J; bases not matched to a gene: 13.

The chain combines TRBV7-3 with TRBJ1-3; TRBD1 matches at 7 bases. After removal of 3 bases from V and 10 bases from J, the junction contained 3 bases not matched to a gene. In germline, CDR1 is SGHTA, CDR2 FQGTGA. The CDR3 covers 12 residues. The chain's CDR3 is CASSLDRRTIYF. In DNA form, the CDR3 reads TGTGCCAGCAGCTTGGACAGGAGGACCATATATTTT.

The rearrangement links TRBV2 to TRBJ2-1; 10 nucleotides line up with TRBD1. Per germline, CDR1 SNHLY and CDR2 FYNNEI. The length of the CDR3 is 15 residues. J was trimmed by 4 bases and V by 7 bases; bases with no gene match: 7. The CDR3 loop reads CASKSRDRGYNEQFF. The DNA of the CDR3 is TGTGCCAGCAAGTCCCGGGACAGGGGATACAATGAGCAGTTCTTC.

This clone appeared a single time. The V gene is TRBV9, the J gene TRBJ1-6; D ambiguous. The V end lost 2 bases, the J end lost 10 bases, and 10 bases lay between the germline ends. The CDR3 spans 13 residues. Germline CDR1 is SGDLS and CDR2 is YYNGEE. CDR3 sequence reads: CASSVHLGSPLHF. CDR3 nucleotides: TGTGCCAGCAGCGTCCATTTGGGCTCACCCCTCCACTTT.

This sequence joins TRBV27 and TRBJ2-1, with TRBD2 matching 9 bases. CDR1 MNHEY and CDR2 SMNVEV come from the germline V gene (reference sequence). CDR3 length equals 16 residues. The trim removed 5 bases at V and 4 bases at J, leaving 9 bases unmatched. CDR3 DNA sequence: TGTGCCAGCAGTCCGCTGACTAGCGGCAAATACAATGAGCAGTTCTTC. Amino acids: CASSPLTSGKYNEQFF.

This rearrangement joins TRBV5-8 to TRBJ1-6; 8 bases align to TRBD1. CDR3 length: 16 residues. Germline V gives CDR1 SGHTS, CDR2 YDEGEE. V lost 4 bases to trimming and J lost 7 bases; unmatched junction nucleotides: 10. CDR3 nucleotides: TGTGCCAGCAGCCTAGGACAGGGCCTTTGGAATTCACCCCTCCACTTT. Its translation: CASSLGQGLWNSPLHF.

The chain couples TRBV2 to TRBJ1-2; D ambiguous. CDR1 is SNHLY and CDR2 is FYNNEI in the germline V gene. The ends were cut back, 4 bases at V and 5 bases at J, with 14 bases in the middle. This CDR3 comprises 14 residues. The CDR3 DNA follows: TGTGCCAGCAGTGCTATGGAGAATGAATATGGCTACACCTTC. This codes for CASSAMENEYGYTF. The complete variable domain, with remaining parts taken from reference TRBV2 and TRBJ1-2, reads EPEVTQTPSHQVTQMGQEVILRCVPISNHLYFYWYRQILGQKVEFLVSFYNNEISEKSEIFDDQFSVERPDGSNFTLKIRSTKLEDSAMYFCASSAMENEYGYTFGSGTRLTVV.

The J gene is TRBJ2-7, the V gene TRBV6-1; TRBD1 matches at 12 bases. The CDR3 covers 15 residues. The germline gives CDR1 MNHNS, CDR2 SASEGT. Trimming cost V 3 bases and J 5 bases; bases outside gene matches: 5. CDR3 DNA sequence: TGTGCCAGCAGTGAGGGACAGGGGGCGGAAAACGAGCAGTACGTC. Its protein product is CASSEGQGAENEQYV.

The chain is built from TRBV7-8 and TRBJ2-5; 7 bases line up with TRBD1. Germline V gene lookup returns CDR1 SGHVS and CDR2 FQNEAQ. V gave up 5 bases and J gave up 1 base; unmatched junction bases: 7. CDR3 length equals 15 residues. CDR3: CASSANRDSQETQYF. CDR3 nucleotides: TGTGCCAGCAGCGCGAACCGGGACAGCCAAGAGACCCAGTACTTC. The full variable domain, its missing parts supplied by reference TRBV7-8 and TRBJ2-5, is GAGVSQSPRYKVAKRGQDVALRCDPISGHVSLFWYQQALGQGPEFLTYFQNEAQLDKSGLPSDRFFAERPEGSVSTLKIQRTQQEDSAVYLCASSANRDSQETQYFGPGTRLLVL.

This rearrangement joins TRBV6-2 or TRBV6-3 to TRBJ1-2; 8 bases align to TRBD1. With 5 bases clipped from V and 2 bases from J, the junction kept 7 bases outside the gene matches. Germline V lookup: CDR1 MNHEY, CDR2 SVGEGT. The CDR3 spans 15 residues. CDR3 sequence (DNA): TGTGCCAGCAGTGGACGACAGGGGATAAACTATGGCTACACCTTC. Residues: CASSGRQGINYGYTF.